These 25 T cell receptor beta chains were sequenced from one sample in a study of Ad26.COV2.S vaccination and SARS-CoV-2 variants (dated by TCRdb to about 2021). What this sample's treatment or condition label stands for: some 20 received Ad26.COV2.S at low or high dose, single or two shots; about 5 received placebo; per-sample allocation not given. Repertoires of vaccine and placebo recipients were sequenced from samples collected on day 63 after the first injection. The library was prepared using the immunoSEQ multiplex PCR assay. TCRdb provides this immuneACCESS table in a form limited to in-frame rearrangements. Some clones are lacking; in checked studies, under half of them reflect an unresolved V gene, and why the rest are absent is not known. The sample contains about 390,000 clones, around 92% of them found a single time. Jointly, the top ten make up around 1.8% of the sample. The starting material was peripheral blood, obtained in a trial of Ad26.COV2.S vaccine versus placebo. These receptors all stem from a person between 18 and 59 years old who received the Ad26.COV2.S COVID-19 vaccine or a placebo.

The V call is TRBV6-2 or TRBV6-3, the J call TRBJ1-5; D possibly corresponds to TRBD1 (6 bases). V was clipped by 6 bases and J by 4 bases, with 10 bases between them. The CDR3 spans 13 residues. Germline V gene data show CDR1 as MNHEY and CDR2 as SVGEGT. The DNA of the CDR3 is TGTGCCAGCAGCGGACAGCAGAATCAGCCCCAGCATTTT. Translated: CASSGQQNQPQHF.

This chain connects TRBV19 to TRBJ2-1; 10 nucleotides align to TRBD1. This CDR3 has 16 residues. Germline CDR1 reads LNHDA; CDR2 reads SQIVND (reference sequence). The junction had 13 bases not matched to a gene; V was cut back by 9 bases and J by 5 bases. CDR3 DNA sequence: TGTGCCAGCCCCCGCTACCAGGGACAGGGGAACAATGAGCAGTTCTTC. Its translation is CASPRYQGQGNNEQFF.

The chain couples TRBV19 to TRBJ1-1, with D perhaps matching TRBD1 (5 bases). Germline V gene data show CDR1 as LNHDA and CDR2 as SQIVND (reference sequence). The CDR3 runs to 14 residues. Trimming removed 6 bases from V and 4 bases from J, with 15 bases in between. CDR3 in amino acids: CASSPGGVSTEAFF. The CDR3 DNA reads as TGTGCCAGTAGCCCCGGGGGGGTGTCCACTGAAGCTTTCTTT.

This chain uses TRBV7-8 with TRBJ2-1; 12 nucleotides match TRBD2. With 4 bases clipped from V and 5 bases from J, the junction kept 3 bases outside the gene matches. CDR3 length equals 15 residues. Looked up from germline, CDR1 is SGHVS and CDR2 is FQNEAQ. The CDR3 reads CASSYRTSGDNEQFF. The CDR3 DNA sequence: TGTGCCAGCAGCTACCGGACTAGCGGGGACAATGAGCAGTTCTTC.

V is TRBV6-5 and J is TRBJ2-5, with 8 bases that match TRBD1. The ends lost 7 bases at V and 7 bases at J; junction bases unmatched: 8. The CDR3 totals 13 residues. In germline, CDR1 is MNHEY, CDR2 SVGAGI. CDR3 in amino acids: CASTEDRAGTQYF. Here the CDR3 DNA reads TGTGCCAGCACCGAGGACAGGGCGGGGACCCAGTACTTC.

The chain uses TRBV19 and TRBJ2-2; 7 nucleotides align to TRBD2. V shed 5 bases, J shed 4 bases, and the junction held 13 bases outside the gene matches. The length of the CDR3 is 17 residues. Germline-derived CDR1 and CDR2 are LNHDA and SQIVND (reference sequence). CDR3 nucleotides: TGTGCCAGTAGTGATCTGGGCCACTGGGGGGGCACCGGGGAGCTGTTTTTT. The encoded protein is CASSDLGHWGGTGELFF. Full variable domain (rest looked up from reference TRBV19 and TRBJ2-2): DGGITQSPKYLFRKEGQNVTLSCEQNLNHDAMYWYRQDPGQGLRLIYYSQIVNDFQKGDIAEGYSVSREKKESFPLTVTSAQKNPTAFYLCASSDLGHWGGTGELFFGEGSRLTVL.

The chain links TRBV3-1 (or the pseudogene TRBV3-2) to TRBJ1-2; D possibly corresponds to TRBD1 (6 bases). Germline values: CDR1 LGHDT, CDR2 YNNKEL (reference sequence). V lost 0 bases to trimming and J lost 4 bases, with 12 bases between them. The length of the CDR3 is 15 residues. The CDR3, as DNA: TGTGCCAGCAGCCAAGATCAGGGGTTCGGCTATGGCTACACCTTC. Translation: CASSQDQGFGYGYTF.

The chain couples TRBV4-1 to TRBJ1-5; D gene unclear. The V and J ends lost 1 base and 6 bases respectively, with 7 bases between them. CDR1 is MGHRA and CDR2 is YSYEKL in the germline V gene. CDR3 size: 13 residues. Written as DNA, the CDR3 is TGCGCCAGCAGCCAAGTAGGTAGTCAGCCCCAGCATTTT. The encoded protein is CASSQVGSQPQHF.

To note about this clone: The sample carries other DNA sequences with the same CDR3. The chain links TRBV5-1 to TRBJ2-3; tentative D call: TRBD1 (7 bases). This CDR3 contains 15 residues. V was cut by 2 bases and J by 2 bases, with 12 bases left in between. Germline V lookup: CDR1 SGHRS, CDR2 YFSETQ. The CDR3 region is CASSFGGGDTDTQYF. The CDR3 nucleotides read TGCGCCAGCAGCTTCGGAGGGGGCGACACAGATACGCAGTATTTT.

The V call is TRBV27, the J call TRBJ2-1; a weak D match, TRBD1 (6 bases). CDR1 is MNHEY, CDR2 SMNVEV, per germline (reference sequence). CDR3 length: 16 amino acids. Trimming removed 6 bases at V and 1 base at J, with 16 bases between. The CDR3 is CASRQHQGYSYNEQFF. The DNA of the CDR3 is TGTGCCAGCAGGCAGCACCAGGGGTATTCCTACAATGAGCAGTTCTTC.

This chain connects TRBV27 to TRBJ2-7, with no clear D. CDR1 is MNHEY and CDR2 is SMNVEV in the germline V gene (reference sequence). The V and J ends lost 5 bases and 1 base respectively, with 15 bases between them. This CDR3 has 15 residues. The CDR3 spells CASSVDGVRSYEQYF. In DNA, the CDR3 is TGTGCCAGCAGTGTGGATGGTGTCAGATCCTACGAGCAGTACTTC.

CDR3 DNA: TGTGCCAGCAGCCTCCGGGACGGATCCGCGGAGCAGTTCTTC. Encoded protein: CASSLRDGSAEQFF. V and J are TRBV9 and TRBJ2-1; D possibly matches TRBD1 or TRBD2 (5 bases each). The CDR3 runs 14 residues. Germline CDR1 and CDR2: SGDLS and YYNGEE. V lost 4 bases to trimming and J lost 10 bases, with 18 bases between them. The variable domain in full, with the rest retrieved from reference TRBV9 and TRBJ2-1, is DSGVTQTPKHLITATGQRVTLRCSPRSGDLSVYWYQQSLDQGLQFLIQYYNGEERAKGNILERFSAQQFPDLHSELNLSSLELGDSALYFCASSLRDGSAEQFFGPGTRLTVL.

V usage is TRBV6-6 and J usage is TRBJ1-5, with 7 bases lining up with TRBD1. J lost 3 bases, V lost 6 bases, and 8 bases had no gene match. The germline gives CDR1 MNHNY, CDR2 SVGAGI (reference sequence). This CDR3 comprises 15 residues. CDR3 bases: TGTGCCAGCAGGATCGACAGGGCTCTCAATCAGCCCCAGCATTTT. Amino acids: CASRIDRALNQPQHF.

This clone occurred once. The chain couples TRBV5-4 to TRBJ2-7; TRBD1 is a possible D gene (5 bases). Trimming pared 4 bases from V and 2 bases from J, leaving 19 bases between. This CDR3 is 16 amino acids long. Germline CDR1 SGHNT, CDR2 YYREEE (reference sequence). CDR3 loop: CASSGALETNTYEQYF. The CDR3 DNA reads as TGTGCCAGCAGCGGGGCATTAGAGACCAATACCTACGAGCAGTACTTC.

The rearrangement uses TRBV11-3 and TRBJ1-2; 9 bases line up with TRBD1. The CDR3 extends over 16 amino acids. The J segment lost 8 bases and the V segment lost 1 base, leaving 11 bases of the junction unmatched. The germline V gene encodes CDR1 SGHNT and CDR2 YENEEA. For the CDR3, the DNA is TGTGCCAGCAGCTTAGCCCTACAGGGGGCGCCGGGGGGCTACACCTTC. Protein: CASSLALQGAPGGYTF.

The CDR3 sequence: CASSLVGRGYEQYF. The CDR3 nucleotides read TGTGCCAGCAGCTTAGTTGGGCGGGGATACGAGCAGTACTTC. The J gene is TRBJ2-7, the V gene TRBV7-9; possible D gene TRBD2, 6 bases. Germline V CDR1 and CDR2: SEHNR, FQNEAQ (reference sequence). V was pared by 1 base and J by 4 bases, with 11 bases between. CDR3 length: 14 amino acids.

J is TRBJ2-1 and V is TRBV5-6, with 11 bases lining up with TRBD2. The length of the CDR3 is 18 residues. CDR1 is SGHDT, CDR2 YYEEEE, per germline. V was pared by 4 bases and J by 1 base, with 10 bases of the junction left unmatched. The CDR3 nucleotides read TGTGCCAGCAGCATTTTTAGCGGGGGGGTTAGGTCCTACAATGAGCAGTTCTTC. Protein: CASSIFSGGVRSYNEQFF. Using reference TRBV5-6 and TRBJ2-1 for the parts outside the CDR3, the full variable domain is DAGVTQSPTHLIKTRGQQVTLRCSPKSGHDTVSWYQQALGQGPQFIFQYYEEEERQRGNFPDRFSGHQFPNYSSELNVNALLLGDSALYLCASSIFSGGVRSYNEQFFGPGTRLTVL.

The chain combines TRBV15 with TRBJ1-4; no firm D call. The germline CDR1 and CDR2 sequences are LNHNV and YYDKDF (reference sequence). This CDR3 has 14 residues. Trimming removed 1 base from V and 8 bases from J, with 11 bases in between. CDR3 bases: TGTGCCACCAGCAGAGGCGGGGTGGAAGAAAAACTGTTTTTT. It yields the protein CATSRGGVEEKLFF.

The V and J genes are TRBV7-7 and TRBJ2-3; D is perhaps TRBD2 (6 bases). There are 15 residues in the CDR3. From germline, CDR1 is SSHAT and CDR2 FNYEAQ (reference sequence). V dropped 0 bases and J dropped 0 bases, with 7 bases sitting between them. Here the CDR3 DNA reads TGTGCCAGCAGCTTAGCGGGGGGTAGCACAGATACGCAGTATTTT. Its translation is CASSLAGGSTDTQYF.

The V call is TRBV21-1, the J call TRBJ2-1; the table's D call of TRBD2 was not tested on the DNA. TRBV21-1 constitutes a pseudogene. The CDR3 has 15 residues. The CDR3 loop is CASSRDRGLVGEQFF. The CDR3 bases are TGTGCCAGCAGCAGGGATAGAGGACTAGTCGGTGAGCAGTTCTTC.

The V gene is TRBV27, the J gene TRBJ2-5; D uncertain. Trimming pared 7 bases from V and 1 base from J, leaving 16 bases between. This CDR3 contains 15 residues. CDR1 MNHEY and CDR2 SMNVEV come from the germline V gene (reference sequence). The CDR3 DNA follows: TGTGCCAGCATTAATACGAGAGACCCCCAAGAGACCCAGTACTTC. It specifies CASINTRDPQETQYF.

CDR3 nucleotide sequence: TGTGCCAGCCATCGGGGCGCAGGGGAGACCTTGGACTATGGCTACACCTTC. It is translated as CASHRGAGETLDYGYTF. The chain uses TRBV7-2 and TRBJ1-2; D may be TRBD1 (6 bases). Trimming took 8 bases from V and 3 from J, leaving 25 bases between them. The germline V gene encodes CDR1 SGHTA and CDR2 FQGNSA. The CDR3 has 17 amino acids.

The chain joins TRBV18 to TRBJ2-1; D remains unclear. V was trimmed by 6 bases and J by 0 bases, leaving 6 bases between them. The CDR3 extends over 13 amino acids. Germline V gene lookup returns CDR1 KGHSH and CDR2 LQKENI. The CDR3 nucleotides are TGTGCCAGCTCCCCCAGCTCCTACAATGAGCAGTTCTTC. Protein: CASSPSSYNEQFF.

The gene calls are TRBV4-3 and TRBJ1-2; D gene unclear. The germline gives CDR1 LGHNA, CDR2 YSLEER. The CDR3 totals 17 residues. V was cut by 0 bases and J by 4 bases, with 18 bases left in between. The CDR3 protein is CASSQDPSWSGGYGYTF. The CDR3 region has the DNA TGCGCCAGCAGCCAAGACCCATCCTGGTCAGGCGGCTATGGCTACACCTTC.

Comments on this clone: Other nucleotide sequences in the sample specify the same CDR3. The chain has TRBV5-1 and TRBJ1-2, with a tentative D call TRBD1 (6 bases). Looked up from germline, CDR1 is SGHRS and CDR2 is YFSETQ. This CDR3 has 14 amino acids. V gave up 0 bases and J gave up 2 bases, with 8 bases separating them. The CDR3 sequence is CASSLAGQNYGYTF. The CDR3 bases are TGCGCCAGCAGCTTGGCTGGACAGAACTATGGCTACACCTTC. The whole variable domain, remainder taken from reference TRBV5-1 and TRBJ1-2, is KAGVTQTPRYLIKTRGQQVTLSCSPISGHRSVSWYQQTPGQGLQFLFEYFSETQRNKGNFPGRFSGRQFSNSRSEMNVSTLELGDSALYLCASSLAGQNYGYTFGSGTRLTVV.